This T cell receptor (beta chain) comes out of a study of shared clonotypes between healthy human individuals. Trimming removed 4 bases from V and 4 bases from J, with 10 bases in between. Germline V gene lookup returns CDR1 SNHLY and CDR2 FYNNEI. The CDR3 runs 13 residues. General study findings and limits: When naive CD4 clonotypes were compared across a few donors, 5% to 5.5% were shared.

As for this clone: Its antigen is undetermined.

The protocol was immunoSEQ multiplex PCR, while the TCRdb copy is restricted to in-frame clones and leaves out a portion. The top ten hold over 0.12% of the sample, which has about 2.4 million clones, approximately 94% seen once. Sequencing was performed on naive CD4+ T cells sorted from blood. Documented subset: CD45RA+ positively selected. The sequence was collected from a man aged 18 to 29 in good health. The chain joins TRBV2 to TRBJ2-5; no reliable D call. The CDR3 DNA reads TGTGCCAGCAGTGTTCCAGGCCCAGAGACCCAGTACTTC. Translated: CASSVPGPETQYF.